This entry is about one T cell receptor beta chain. Its antigen is unidentified. The data derive from a study of shared clonotypes between healthy human individuals. Study-level findings and limits: Among non-shared clonotypes, generation probabilities were lower than among those shared by all four donors.

Germline V gene sequence: CDR1 MDHEN, CDR2 SYDVKM. The length of the CDR3 is 13 residues. V lost 11 bases and J 8 bases, leaving 19 bases between the germline ends. Donors were Caucasian adults residing in Nashville, Tennessee, USA. Clones were read by immunoSEQ multiplex PCR, and TCRdb kept only the in-frame ones, dropping some. The table has 650,000 to 750,000 clones, 72% seen once. The V and J genes are TRBV28 and TRBJ2-1, with TRBD2 as a possible D gene (7 bases). The clonotype originates from a woman aged 25-40 years in good health. The sequenced sample consisted of memory CD4+ T cells sorted from blood. Subset: CD45RA-negative fraction. This CDR3 reads CACTGGSRDEQFF. The CDR3 nucleotides read TGTGCCTGCACGGGGGGCTCCCGGGATGAGCAGTTCTTC.